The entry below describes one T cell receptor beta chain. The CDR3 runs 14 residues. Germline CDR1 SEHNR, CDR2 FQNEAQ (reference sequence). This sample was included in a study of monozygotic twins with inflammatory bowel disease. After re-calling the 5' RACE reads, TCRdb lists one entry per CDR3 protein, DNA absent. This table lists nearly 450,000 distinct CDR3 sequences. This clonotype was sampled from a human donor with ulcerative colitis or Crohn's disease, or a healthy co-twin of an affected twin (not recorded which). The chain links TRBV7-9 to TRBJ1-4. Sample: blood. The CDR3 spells CASSTGTADEKLFF.